The TCR beta chain described here comes from a study of blood T cell repertoires in COVID-19. Turning to the study itself: The United States, Italy and Spain provided the acute and convalescent COVID-19 samples. Sample material is recorded as cDNA or gDNA derived from T cells, B-cell-depleted T cells, or PBMCs.

This clone was picked up a small number of times. Under the authors' procedure: The assay estimated nucleated cells by amplifying reference gene primers. Profiled with immunoSEQ multiplex PCR; TCRdb holds only in-frame clones, not every one. Clonal size and the V and J genes are those of that table, whereas D and trimming came from the DNA. The sample holds 37,000 or so clones, roughly 73% seen once. Trimming stripped 0 bases from V and 7 bases from J, with 13 bases between. Germline V lookup: CDR1 SGHDT, CDR2 YYEEEE. CDR3 length equals 14 residues. Sequenced material: peripheral blood. The source is a man in his sixties with acute or convalescent COVID-19. The chain employs TRBV5-6 and TRBJ2-5; possibly TRBD1 for D (5 bases). CDR3 loop: CASSLGRDTGTQYF. The CDR3 DNA follows: TGTGCCAGCAGCTTGGGCAGGGATACTGGGACCCAGTACTTC.